This T cell receptor beta chain was identified during a study of spatial heterogeneity in lung cancer. Study in general: Each time, sequencing found more beta-chain sequences than alpha-chain sequences.

Notes on the study in general: Whereas they appeared in blood less at follow-up, ubiquitous expanded tumor TCRs appeared there more at resection.

TCRdb independently ran MiXCR on the 5' RACE reads; one entry per CDR3 protein. The table shows about 48,000 distinct CDR3 sequences, with roughly 5% occurring only once. The time point here: sample taken at primary tumor resection. TCRs were sequenced from unsorted whole RNA of tumor, nontumor lung or PBMC. On this clonotype: Its antigen remains unidentified.

This CDR3 is 15 amino acids long. Per the germline V gene, CDR1 is SGDLS and CDR2 is YYNGEE. V lost 4 bases and J 2 bases, leaving 13 bases between the germline ends. Sequences were derived from PBMCs, sampled at surgery. This chain connects TRBV9 to TRBJ2-1; D is unresolved. The clonotype originates from a male donor with early-stage non-small cell lung cancer. The DNA of the CDR3 is TGTGCCAGCAGCCTTTTTACATCCACCTACAATGAGCAGTTCTTC. Translated, it gives CASSLFTSTYNEQFF.